One sample yielded the 13 T cell receptor beta chains listed below, sequenced in a study of identical twins. In TCRdb, the 5' RACE reads were re-called with MiXCR into one record per CDR3 protein. The sample yields about 490,000 distinct CDR3 sequences, nearly 15% seen once. A further study also used this sample, focusing on yellow fever vaccine responses in identical twins.

Sequenced input: CD4+ T cells sorted from blood. These receptors originate from a woman younger than 30 in good health.

This clonotype was observed at least ten times. The V gene is TRBV28, the J gene TRBJ2-7; no definite D call. The V gene's germline CDR1 is MDHEN and CDR2 SYDVKM. V gave up 2 bases and J gave up 2 bases, with 13 bases separating them. The CDR3 loop spans 15 amino acids. CDR3 residues: CASSLNWQAAYEQYF. CDR3 DNA sequence: TGTGCCAGCAGTTTAAATTGGCAGGCTGCCTACGAGCAGTACTTC.

The genes are TRBV6-1 and TRBJ2-3; possibly TRBD2 for D (6 bases). The CDR3 loop spans 14 amino acids. Germline CDR1 reads MNHNS; CDR2 reads SASEGT. V lost 4 bases and J 7 bases, leaving 15 bases between the germline ends. The CDR3 nucleotides are TGTGCCAGCAGTGCTCTGAGCGGGTCCCATACGCAGTATTTT. Translated, it gives CASSALSGSHTQYF.

The genes are TRBV3-1 and TRBJ2-1; 8 positions agree with TRBD2. J gave up 3 bases and V 4 bases, and 11 bases lay outside the gene matches. Germline V CDR1 and CDR2: LGHDT, YNNKEL (reference sequence). This CDR3 is built from 17 residues. The CDR3, as DNA: TGTGCCAGCAGCCCTGAAGAGGTAGCGGGGTACTACAATGAGCAGTTCTTC. Encoded protein: CASSPEEVAGYYNEQFF.

There are a few counts of this clonotype. The genes are TRBV20-1 and TRBJ1-1; unclear D gene. Deletions cut 4 bases from V and 4 bases from J, with 16 bases between. The CDR3 is made up of 14 amino acids. Germline CDR1 and CDR2: DFQATT and SNEGSKA (reference sequence). The CDR3 sequence is CSANEWVKGTEAFF. CDR3 coding DNA: TGCAGTGCTAATGAATGGGTCAAGGGCACTGAAGCTTTCTTT.

J is TRBJ2-5 and V is TRBV24-1; 7 nucleotides line up with TRBD1. CDR3 length equals 15 residues. The germline gives CDR1 KGHDR, CDR2 SFDVKD. V trimming: 1 base; J trimming: 4 bases; junction bases outside the gene matches: 5. CDR3 amino acids: CATSDLLQGRETQYF. The CDR3 region has the DNA TGTGCCACCAGTGATTTATTACAGGGGAGAGAGACCCAGTACTTC.

V usage is TRBV9 and J usage is TRBJ2-6, with 7 bases lining up with TRBD1. The CDR3 loop spans 18 amino acids. Germline lookup yields CDR1 SGDLS and CDR2 YYNGEE. Trimming took 4 bases from V and 0 from J; bases not matched to a gene: 10. This CDR3 is CASSPRDRLFSGANVLTF. CDR3 nucleotides: TGTGCCAGCAGCCCACGGGACAGATTGTTCTCTGGGGCCAACGTCCTGACTTTC. Together with reference TRBV9 and TRBJ2-6, the CDR3 gives the full variable domain: DSGVTQTPKHLITATGQRVTLRCSPRSGDLSVYWYQQSLDQGLQFLIQYYNGEERAKGNILERFSAQQFPDLHSELNLSSLELGDSALYFCASSPRDRLFSGANVLTFGAGSRLTVL.

This clonotype has only a few counts. The CDR3 loop is CASSQELQGRGRQPQHF. CDR3 coding DNA: TGTGCCAGCAGCCAAGAACTGCAAGGTCGCGGACGTCAGCCCCAGCATTTT. This sequence joins TRBV16 and TRBJ1-5; D not certain. Looked up from germline, CDR1 is KGHSY and CDR2 is FQNENV. This CDR3 spans 17 amino acids. The germline V and J ends were trimmed by 2 bases and 6 bases, with 20 bases remaining between them.

This clonotype has a handful of counts. V gene TRBV10-2 combines with J gene TRBJ2-1, with 7 nucleotides matching TRBD1. Germline V gene sequence: CDR1 WSHSY, CDR2 SAAADI. The V gene end was trimmed by 7 bases and the J gene end by 9 bases; junction bases not matched to a gene: 3. This CDR3 is 11 amino acids long. Here the CDR3 DNA reads TGCGCCAGCACAGGGGGTCCTGAGCAGTTCTTC. This encodes CASTGGPEQFF.

In this sample, this clonotype turned up a few times. The CDR3 spells CASSFLKETQYF. CDR3 in DNA: TGTGCCAGCAGCTTCCTAAAAGAGACCCAGTACTTC. The chain joins TRBV7-6 to TRBJ2-5; D not certain. Germline V CDR1 and CDR2: SGHVS, FNYEAQ. The length of the CDR3 is 12 residues. Trimming cost V 3 bases and J 3 bases, with 5 bases left between them.

The chain joins TRBV20-1 to TRBJ2-6, with 7 nucleotides matching TRBD1. J lost 0 bases, V lost 4 bases, and 12 bases had no gene match. The CDR3 runs to 18 residues. The germline V gene encodes CDR1 DFQATT and CDR2 SNEGSKA (reference sequence). The CDR3 bases are TGCAGTGCTACTAATACCGGGACAGTGGGCTCTGGGGCCAACGTCCTGACTTTC. This translates into CSATNTGTVGSGANVLTF.

On this clonotype: A read error is possible here, since a much larger clone lies one base away. The chain recombines TRBV7-9 with TRBJ2-1; 7 bases align to TRBD1. This CDR3 spans 14 amino acids. Germline CDR1 and CDR2: SEHNR and FQNEAQ (reference sequence). DNA for the CDR3: TGTGCCAGCAGCCAGGACAGGTCCTACAATGGGCAGTTCTTC. This gives the protein CASSQDRSYNGQFF.

In this sample, this clonotype turned up a few times. The CDR3 sequence is CASSPGLSFSYNEQFF. The CDR3, as DNA: TGTGCCAGCAGTCCGGGACTATCCTTCTCCTACAATGAGCAGTTCTTC. The J gene is TRBJ2-1, the V gene TRBV14, with 7 bases that match TRBD2. Germline loops: CDR1 SGHDN, CDR2 FVKESK. V lost 6 bases and J lost 0; bases outside the gene matches: 8. This CDR3 has 16 residues.

The rearrangement links TRBV29-1 to TRBJ2-6; TRBD1 aligns across 7 bases. There are 19 residues in the CDR3. CDR1 and CDR2 from the germline V gene are SQVTM and ANQGSEA. Trimming cost V 3 bases and J 0 bases; bases outside gene matches: 14. The CDR3 loop is CSVDVGENRGRSGANVLTF. The CDR3 DNA follows: TGCAGCGTTGATGTAGGTGAAAACAGGGGTCGCTCTGGGGCCAACGTCCTGACTTTC.